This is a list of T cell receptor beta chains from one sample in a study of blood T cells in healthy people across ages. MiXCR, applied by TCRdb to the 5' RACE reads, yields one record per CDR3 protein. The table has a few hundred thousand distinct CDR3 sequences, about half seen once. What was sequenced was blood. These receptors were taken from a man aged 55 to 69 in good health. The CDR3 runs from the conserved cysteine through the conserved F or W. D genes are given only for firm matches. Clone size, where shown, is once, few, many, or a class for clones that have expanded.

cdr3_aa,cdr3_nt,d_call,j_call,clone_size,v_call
CSARANTEAFF,TGCAGTGCTAGAGCGAACACTGAAGCTTTCTTT,-,TRBJ1-1,many,TRBV20-1
CSASPHQETQYF,TGCAGTGCTAGTCCCCACCAAGAGACCCAGTACTTC,-,TRBJ2-5,-,TRBV20-1
CASRPSGGKNIQYF,TGTGCCAGCAGACCGAGCGGGGGCAAAAACATTCAGTACTTC,TRBD2,TRBJ2-4,-,TRBV27
CASSQDLRTSGGRYF,TGTGCCAGCAGCCAAGATCTAAGGACTAGCGGGGGCAGGTACTTC,TRBD2,TRBJ2-5,-,TRBV3-1
CATQGNGYGYTF,TGTGCCACGCAGGGGAACGGCTATGGCTACACCTTC,-,TRBJ1-2,few,TRBV6-2/TRBV6-3
CASSPFTNTEAFF,TGTGCCAGCAGCCCGTTTACGAACACTGAAGCTTTCTTT,-,TRBJ1-1,-,TRBV5-5
CASSDPGVYGYTF,TGTGCCAGCAGTGACCCGGGGGTCTATGGCTACACCTTC,-,TRBJ1-2,-,TRBV2
CSVEPGTGGSEQYF,TGCAGCGTTGAACCCGGGACAGGGGGCAGCGAGCAGTACTTC,TRBD1,TRBJ2-7,-,TRBV29-1
CATSSGDNYNEQFF,TGTGCCACCAGCAGCGGTGACAATTACAATGAGCAGTTCTTC,-,TRBJ2-1,-,TRBV15
CASSLGPNSVETQYF,TGCGCCAGCAGCTTGGGTCCAAATTCCGTAGAGACCCAGTACTTC,-,TRBJ2-5,-,TRBV5-1
CASSSPTGGLSNEQFF,TGTGCCAGCAGTTCCCCCACAGGGGGCCTCAGCAATGAGCAGTTCTTC,TRBD1,TRBJ2-1,-,TRBV28
CASSDSRGRETQYF,TGTGCCAGCAGTGATTCCAGGGGGCGCGAGACCCAGTACTTC,TRBD1,TRBJ2-5,many,TRBV25-1
CASSRSDQDTQYF,TGTGCCAGCAGCCGTTCCGACCAAGATACGCAGTATTTT,-,TRBJ2-3,-,TRBV12-3/TRBV12-4
CASSFQAINSPLHF,TGTGCCAGCAGCTTTCAGGCAATCAATTCACCCCTCCACTTT,-,TRBJ1-6,-,TRBV7-2
CASSSQTPTEAFF,TGTGCCAGCAGCTCCCAGACCCCCACTGAAGCTTTCTTT,-,TRBJ1-1,-,TRBV7-2
CASTLPGSYNEQFF,TGTGCCAGCACTCTACCGGGATCCTACAATGAGCAGTTCTTC,-,TRBJ2-1,-,TRBV28
CSAAPDSHTEAFF,TGCAGCGCTGCGCCGGACAGCCACACTGAAGCTTTCTTT,-,TRBJ1-1,-,TRBV29-1
CSATSPSGGSNEQFF,TGCAGTGCCACCTCGCCTAGCGGGGGGTCCAATGAGCAGTTCTTC,TRBD2,TRBJ2-1,many,TRBV20-1
CASRDSVYEQYF,TGTGCCAGCCGGGACAGTGTCTACGAGCAGTACTTC,TRBD1,TRBJ2-7,few,TRBV2
CASTGGQGAGETQYF,TGTGCCAGCACTGGTGGACAGGGGGCTGGGGAGACCCAGTACTTC,TRBD1,TRBJ2-5,many,TRBV2
CASSGAGRGLKQETQYF,TGCGCCAGCAGCGGCGCAGGGAGGGGATTGAAACAAGAGACCCAGTACTTC,TRBD2,TRBJ2-5,few,TRBV5-1
CASSTDRGTMGAFF,TGTGCCAGCAGCACTGACAGGGGAACTATGGGAGCTTTCTTT,TRBD1,TRBJ1-1,many,TRBV12-3/TRBV12-4
CATSVRTGSGYTF,TGTGCCACCAGCGTTAGGACAGGGAGTGGCTACACCTTC,TRBD1,TRBJ1-2,many,TRBV15
CSARDPATGAAFF,TGCAGTGCTAGAGATCCGGCGACAGGGGCAGCTTTCTTT,TRBD1,TRBJ1-1,-,TRBV20-1
CASSDGGNSGANVLTF,TGTGCCAGCAGTGACGGCGGTAACTCTGGGGCCAACGTCCTGACTTTC,-,TRBJ2-6,many,TRBV6-4
CASSRVGSDEQFF,TGCGCCAGCAGCCGAGTCGGAAGCGATGAGCAGTTCTTC,-,TRBJ2-1,few,TRBV5-1
CASSSPTSGSFIHEQYF,TGTGCCAGCAGCTCCCCGACTAGCGGGAGCTTTATCCACGAGCAGTACTTC,TRBD2,TRBJ2-7,many,TRBV7-2
CASSEVQTQYF,TGTGCCAGCAGTGAAGTCCAGACCCAGTACTTC,-,TRBJ2-5,-,TRBV25-1